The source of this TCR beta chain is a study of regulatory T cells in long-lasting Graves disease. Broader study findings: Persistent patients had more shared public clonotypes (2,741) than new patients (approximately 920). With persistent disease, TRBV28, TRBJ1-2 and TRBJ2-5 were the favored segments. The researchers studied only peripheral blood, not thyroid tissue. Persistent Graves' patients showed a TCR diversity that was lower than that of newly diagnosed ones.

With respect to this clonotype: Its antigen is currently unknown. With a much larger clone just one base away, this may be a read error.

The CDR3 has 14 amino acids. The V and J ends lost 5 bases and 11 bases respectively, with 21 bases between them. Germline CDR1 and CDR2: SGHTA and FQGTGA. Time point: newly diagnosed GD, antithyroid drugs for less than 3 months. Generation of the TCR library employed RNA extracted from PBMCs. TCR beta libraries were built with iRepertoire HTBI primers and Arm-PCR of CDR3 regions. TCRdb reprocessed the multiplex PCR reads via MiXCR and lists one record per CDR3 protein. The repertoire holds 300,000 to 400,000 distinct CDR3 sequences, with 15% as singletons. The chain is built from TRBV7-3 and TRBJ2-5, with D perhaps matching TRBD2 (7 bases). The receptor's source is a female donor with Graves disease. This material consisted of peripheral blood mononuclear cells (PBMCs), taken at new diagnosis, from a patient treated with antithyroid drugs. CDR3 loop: CASSAPSGEGEQYF. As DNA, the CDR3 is TGTGCCAGCAGCGCACCTAGCGGAGAGGGGGAGCAGTACTTC.